Below, 25 T cell receptor beta chains from the same sample are listed, as sequenced in a study of shared clonotypes between healthy human individuals. TCRdb keeps only in-frame clones here, not all; method: immunoSEQ multiplex PCR. The sample carries some 2.4 million clones, 93% recorded once. The sample was naive CD4+ T cells from PBMCs. Subset described: CD45RA+ positively selected. These receptors were obtained from a man between 18 and 35 years old in good health. Some clones in this sample may be carry-over from other donors' samples.

The chain uses TRBV7-9 and TRBJ2-6, with D possibly being TRBD2 (5 bases). With 8 bases removed from V and 0 bases from J, the gap between germline ends came to 20 bases. The CDR3 extends over 18 amino acids. CDR1 is SEHNR, CDR2 FQNEAQ, per germline (reference sequence). The DNA for the CDR3 is TGTGCCAGCGTCGGGTACCCGGGATCTCCCTCTGGGGCCAACGTCCTGACTTTC. Protein sequence: CASVGYPGSPSGANVLTF.

This chain connects TRBV23-1 to TRBJ1-5; D uncertain. Being an ORF, TRBV23-1 has a function that is uncertain. V was trimmed by 3 bases and J by 1 base, leaving 10 bases between them. The CDR3 consists of 15 residues. CDR3 region: CASSQGYASNQPQHF. CDR3 sequence (DNA): TGCGCCAGCAGTCAGGGGTACGCGAGCAATCAGCCCCAGCATTTT.

Worth noting for this clone: At the DNA level, this CDR3 is encoded by other sequences in the same sample as well. The chain couples TRBV28 to TRBJ1-5, with a tentative D call TRBD1 (6 bases). Per germline, CDR1 MDHEN and CDR2 SYDVKM. Trimming took off 5 bases at V and 0 bases at J, with 11 bases between the two ends. There are 15 residues in the CDR3. Here the CDR3 reads CASSEQGYSNQPQHF. CDR3 coding DNA: TGTGCCAGCAGTGAACAGGGATATAGCAATCAGCCCCAGCATTTT.

The J gene is TRBJ1-5, the V gene TRBV7-6; TRBD1 matches 8 bases. Germline values: CDR1 SGHVS, CDR2 FNYEAQ. V lost 5 bases to trimming and J lost 6 bases; unmatched junction nucleotides: 6. The CDR3 runs 14 residues. CDR3 loop: CASSQTGVGQPQHF. The CDR3 DNA sequence: TGTGCCAGCAGCCAGACAGGGGTAGGTCAGCCCCAGCATTTT.

V usage is TRBV4-3 and J usage is TRBJ1-6; no firm D call. Trimming cost V 0 bases and J 6 bases, with 9 bases left between them. CDR1 is LGHNA and CDR2 is YSLEER in the germline V gene. The CDR3 is 15 residues long. The CDR3 nucleotides read TGCGCCAGCAGCCAAGAAGGTCGGGGTAATTCACCCCTCCACTTT. Its translation: CASSQEGRGNSPLHF.

The rearrangement links TRBV6-6 to TRBJ1-4; 8 bases align to TRBD1. The CDR3 is made up of 13 amino acids. Germline CDR1 MNHNY, CDR2 SVGAGI (reference sequence). The J segment lost 8 bases and the V segment lost 8 bases, leaving 7 bases of the junction unmatched. CDR3 amino acids: CASRNRGYEKLFF. Written as DNA, the CDR3 is TGTGCCAGCCGGAACAGGGGGTACGAAAAACTGTTTTTT.

Remarks on this clone: The same CDR3 is also encoded by other DNA sequences in this sample. V gene TRBV18 combines with J gene TRBJ1-3, with TRBD1 matching over 11 bases. Germline-derived CDR1 and CDR2 are KGHSH and LQKENI. V shed 3 bases, J shed 1 base, and the junction held 5 bases outside the gene matches. This CDR3 spans 17 amino acids. DNA of the CDR3: TGTGCCAGCTCACCCCTAGGACAGGGGGCATCTGGAAACACCATATATTTT. It specifies CASSPLGQGASGNTIYF.

The V and J genes are TRBV25-1 and TRBJ2-3; D is possibly TRBD2 (5 bases). The V and J ends lost 7 bases and 1 base respectively, with 9 bases between them. Germline CDR1 reads MGHDK; CDR2 reads SYGVNS. CDR3 length: 13 amino acids. The CDR3 spells CASNPRGTDTQYF. CDR3 bases: TGTGCCAGCAACCCGCGGGGCACAGATACGCAGTATTTT.

The chain is built from TRBV28 and TRBJ2-5; no reliable D call. Germline values: CDR1 MDHEN, CDR2 SYDVKM. This CDR3 spans 12 amino acids. The V gene lost 2 bases and the J gene lost 7 bases, with 8 bases spanning the gap. The CDR3 DNA is TGTGCCAGCAGTTTAGTCTTCGGGACCCAGTACTTC. Translating it yields CASSLVFGTQYF.

The chain couples TRBV2 to TRBJ2-5, with D possibly matching TRBD2 (6 bases). In germline, CDR1 is SNHLY, CDR2 FYNNEI. The CDR3 is 17 amino acids. The V gene lost 3 bases and the J gene lost 2 bases, with 19 bases spanning the gap. The DNA for the CDR3 is TGTGCCAGCAGTGACCCCATGGAGGGACTCGCGCAAGAGACCCAGTACTTC. Protein sequence: CASSDPMEGLAQETQYF.

V and J are TRBV4-3 and TRBJ2-7; tentatively, D is TRBD1 (5 bases). V gave up 4 bases and J gave up 6 bases, with 13 bases separating them. The CDR3 length is 13 residues. Germline assignment: CDR1 LGHNA and CDR2 YSLEER. The CDR3 loop is CASSRITGFEQYF. CDR3 coding DNA: TGCGCCAGCAGCCGAATAACAGGTTTCGAGCAGTACTTC.

Concerning this clone: Distinct nucleotide sequences in the sample also encode this CDR3. The chain links TRBV5-1 to TRBJ2-5, with 11 nucleotides matching TRBD2. CDR1 and CDR2 from the germline V gene are SGHRS and YFSETQ. Germline trimming cut 0 bases from V and 2 bases from J; bases unmatched to any gene: 3. The CDR3 length is 16 residues. CDR3 in amino acids: CASSLGLAGTQETQYF. The CDR3 DNA reads TGCGCCAGCAGCTTGGGACTAGCGGGGACTCAAGAGACCCAGTACTTC.

The table lists this clone with a few counts. Other DNA sequences from this sample encode an identical CDR3 as well. The genes are TRBV2 and TRBJ2-7; D uncertain. Deletions cut 6 bases from V and 0 bases from J, with 0 bases between. The germline CDR1 and CDR2 sequences are SNHLY and FYNNEI. The CDR3 spans 10 residues. CDR3 DNA sequence: TGTGCCAGCAGCTCCTACGAGCAGTACTTC. This sequence encodes CASSSYEQYF.

The rearrangement uses TRBV28 and TRBJ1-1; the match to TRBD1 covers 7 bases. Germline V gives CDR1 MDHEN, CDR2 SYDVKM. Losses at the gene ends were 6 bases for V and 10 bases for J; bases not matched to a gene: 11. The CDR3 runs 13 residues. The CDR3 bases are TGTGCCAGCAGCTCCACCGACAGGGTAACAGCTTTCTTT. Translated: CASSSTDRVTAFF.

The CDR3 DNA reads TGCGCCAGCAGGCCCCCGGGAGTATATACCGGGGAGCTGTTTTTT. Translating gives CASRPPGVYTGELFF. This rearrangement joins TRBV5-1 to TRBJ2-2; tentatively, D is TRBD2 (6 bases). The germline V gene encodes CDR1 SGHRS and CDR2 YFSETQ. V was shortened by 5 bases and J by 5 bases, with 16 bases between the two germline ends. This CDR3 has 15 residues.

In its sample, this clone was seen once. The rearrangement uses TRBV7-2 and TRBJ2-2; weak D call: TRBD1 (6 bases). The V end was cut by 7 bases, the J end by 1 base, with 10 bases between. CDR1 and CDR2 (germline): SGHTA, FQGNSA. The CDR3 totals 14 residues. CDR3 DNA: TGTGCCAGCACCGGACAGTTGAACACCGGGGAGCTGTTTTTT. Its translation: CASTGQLNTGELFF.

The chain joins TRBV9 to TRBJ2-1; D not resolved. V lost 6 bases to trimming and J lost 6 bases, with 19 bases between them. The CDR3 loop spans 15 amino acids. Per germline, CDR1 SGDLS and CDR2 YYNGEE. CDR3 sequence (DNA): TGTGCCAGCACCCTAAGCACTCATCCTGGCAATGAGCAGTTCTTC. This translates into CASTLSTHPGNEQFF.

This clone was found once. V usage is TRBV4-3 and J usage is TRBJ1-2, with 7 bases lining up with TRBD1. V gave up 0 bases and J gave up 8 bases; unmatched junction bases: 6. The CDR3 is made up of 14 amino acids. The germline CDR1 and CDR2 sequences are LGHNA and YSLEER. The CDR3 nucleotides read TGCGCCAGCAGCCAAGACGACAGGGTCGCCGGCTACACCTTC. It specifies CASSQDDRVAGYTF.

As for this clone: Other DNA sequences in this specimen translate into the identical CDR3. The chain links TRBV5-1 to TRBJ2-3; D is perhaps TRBD1 (5 bases). Per the germline V gene, CDR1 is SGHRS and CDR2 is YFSETQ. CDR3 length equals 14 residues. V lost 0 bases, J lost 4 bases, and 9 bases lay in between. CDR3 nucleotides: TGCGCCAGCAGCTTGGGGACAAGCGCAGATACGCAGTATTTT. Translation gives CASSLGTSADTQYF.

The rearrangement uses TRBV6-6 and TRBJ1-1; 7 bases agree with TRBD1. After removal of 5 bases from V and 10 bases from J, the junction contained 4 bases not matched to a gene. Germline loops: CDR1 MNHNY, CDR2 SVGAGI (reference sequence). CDR3 size: 11 residues. In DNA, the CDR3 is TGTGCCAGCAGTCGGGACAGCAGAGCTTTCTTT. This sequence encodes CASSRDSRAFF.

The CDR3, as DNA: TGTGCCAGCAGCTTACGGACAGGGAACACCGGGGAGCTGTTTTTT. Translated, it gives CASSLRTGNTGELFF. This chain connects TRBV7-2 to TRBJ2-2; 7 nucleotides match TRBD1. V lost 2 bases and J lost 1; bases outside the gene matches: 1. Germline loops: CDR1 SGHTA, CDR2 FQGNSA. CDR3 size: 15 residues.

The chain carries TRBV4-1 and TRBJ2-7; a possible D gene is TRBD2 (6 bases). The V and J ends lost 1 base and 3 bases respectively, with 10 bases between them. The CDR3 totals 14 residues. From germline, CDR1 is MGHRA and CDR2 YSYEKL. The CDR3, as DNA: TGCGCCAGCAGCCAAGGGATGGGGGGCTACGAGCAGTACTTC. It translates to CASSQGMGGYEQYF.

This clone was seen once. The chain joins TRBV2 to TRBJ1-6; D gene ambiguous. The CDR3 has 15 residues. From germline, CDR1 is SNHLY and CDR2 FYNNEI. The ends were cut back, 5 bases at V and 1 base at J, with 9 bases in the middle. The chain's CDR3 is CASSLLGSYNSPLHF. CDR3 coding DNA: TGTGCCAGCAGTTTGCTGGGGTCCTATAATTCACCCCTCCACTTT. Complete variable domain (other parts from reference TRBV2 and TRBJ1-6): EPEVTQTPSHQVTQMGQEVILRCVPISNHLYFYWYRQILGQKVEFLVSFYNNEISEKSEIFDDQFSVERPDGSNFTLKIRSTKLEDSAMYFCASSLLGSYNSPLHFGNGTRLTVT.

The rearrangement uses TRBV5-8 and TRBJ1-5; TRBD1 agrees at 8 bases. Losses at the gene ends were 6 bases for V and 6 bases for J; bases not matched to a gene: 5. The CDR3 spans 13 residues. Germline V lookup: CDR1 SGHTS, CDR2 YDEGEE. CDR3 protein: CASKIQGGQPQHF. DNA of the CDR3: TGTGCCAGCAAGATACAGGGGGGTCAGCCCCAGCATTTT.

The rearrangement joins TRBV6-1 to TRBJ2-1, with 7 bases aligning to TRBD1. The CDR3 has 16 amino acids. CDR1 and CDR2 from the germline V gene are MNHNS and SASEGT. The V and J ends lost 3 bases and 7 bases, in that order; junction bases with no gene match: 12. CDR3 bases: TGTGCCAGCAGTGATATCCGGAGGACAGGACGTAATGAGCAGTTCTTC. It yields the protein CASSDIRRTGRNEQFF.